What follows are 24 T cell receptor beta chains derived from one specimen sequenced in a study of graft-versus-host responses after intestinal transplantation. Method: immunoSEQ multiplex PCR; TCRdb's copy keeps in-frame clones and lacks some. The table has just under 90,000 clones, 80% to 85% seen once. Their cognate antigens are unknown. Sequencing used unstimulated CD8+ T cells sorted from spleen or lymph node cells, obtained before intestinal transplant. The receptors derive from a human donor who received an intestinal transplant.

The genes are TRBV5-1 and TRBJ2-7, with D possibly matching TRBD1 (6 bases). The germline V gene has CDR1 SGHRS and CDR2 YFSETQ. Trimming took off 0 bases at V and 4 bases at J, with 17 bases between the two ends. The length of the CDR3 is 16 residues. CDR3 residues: CASSLGDRSGAYEQYF. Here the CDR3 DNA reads TGCGCCAGCAGCTTGGGGGACCGGTCAGGGGCATACGAGCAGTACTTC.

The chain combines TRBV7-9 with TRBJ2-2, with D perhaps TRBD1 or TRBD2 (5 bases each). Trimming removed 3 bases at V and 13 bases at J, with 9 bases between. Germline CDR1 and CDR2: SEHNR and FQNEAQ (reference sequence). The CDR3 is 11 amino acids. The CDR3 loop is CASSFGATLFF. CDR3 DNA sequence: TGTGCCAGCAGCTTCGGGGCAACGCTGTTTTTT.

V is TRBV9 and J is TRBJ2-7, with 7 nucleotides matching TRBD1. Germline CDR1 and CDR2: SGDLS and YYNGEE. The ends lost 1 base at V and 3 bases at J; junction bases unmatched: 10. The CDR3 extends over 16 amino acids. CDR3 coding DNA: TGTGCCAGCAGCGTAATAGTGGCAGGGGGACACTACGAGCAGTACTTC. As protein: CASSVIVAGGHYEQYF.

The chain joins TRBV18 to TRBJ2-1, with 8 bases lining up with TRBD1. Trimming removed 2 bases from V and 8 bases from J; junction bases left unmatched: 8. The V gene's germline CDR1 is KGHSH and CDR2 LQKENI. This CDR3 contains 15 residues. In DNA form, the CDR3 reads TGTGCCAGCTCACCAGTCCAGGGGGCGAGAGATGAGCAGTTCTTC. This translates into CASSPVQGARDEQFF.

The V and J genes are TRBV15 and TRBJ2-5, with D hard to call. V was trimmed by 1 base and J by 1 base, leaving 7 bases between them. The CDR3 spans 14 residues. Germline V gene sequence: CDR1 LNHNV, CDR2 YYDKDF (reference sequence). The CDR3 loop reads CATSRVGLQETQYF. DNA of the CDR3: TGTGCCACCAGCAGAGTAGGGCTCCAAGAGACCCAGTACTTC.

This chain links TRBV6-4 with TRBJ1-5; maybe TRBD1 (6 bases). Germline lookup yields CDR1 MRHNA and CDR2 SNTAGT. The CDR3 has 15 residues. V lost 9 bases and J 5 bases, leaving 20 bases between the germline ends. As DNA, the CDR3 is TGTGCCAGGGCCGCAGGGGAGGGTTTCTATCAGCCCCAGCATTTT. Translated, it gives CARAAGEGFYQPQHF.

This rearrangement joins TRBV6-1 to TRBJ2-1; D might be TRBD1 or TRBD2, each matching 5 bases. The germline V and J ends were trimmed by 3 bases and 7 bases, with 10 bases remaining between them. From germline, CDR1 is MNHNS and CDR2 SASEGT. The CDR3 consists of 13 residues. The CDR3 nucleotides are TGTGCCAGCAGTGAGGGGACGCAGAATGAGCAGTTCTTC. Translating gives CASSEGTQNEQFF.

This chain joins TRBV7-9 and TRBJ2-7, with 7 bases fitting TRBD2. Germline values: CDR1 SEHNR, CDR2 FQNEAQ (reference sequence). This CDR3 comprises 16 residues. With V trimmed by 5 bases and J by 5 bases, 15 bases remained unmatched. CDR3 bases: TGTGCCAGCAGCCCTCCCGGGGGGTTAGCCTACGACGAGCAGTACTTC. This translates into CASSPPGGLAYDEQYF.

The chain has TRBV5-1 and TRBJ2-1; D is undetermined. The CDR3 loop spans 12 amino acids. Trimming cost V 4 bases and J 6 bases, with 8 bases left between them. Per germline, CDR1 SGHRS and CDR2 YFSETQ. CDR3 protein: CASSPRSNEQFF. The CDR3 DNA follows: TGCGCCAGCAGCCCCCGATCCAATGAGCAGTTCTTC.

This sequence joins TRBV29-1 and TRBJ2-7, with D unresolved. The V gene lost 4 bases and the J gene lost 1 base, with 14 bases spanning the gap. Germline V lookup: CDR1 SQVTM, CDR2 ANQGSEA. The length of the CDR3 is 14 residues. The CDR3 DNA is TGCAGCGTTGGGGTCAGAAGTCTATCCTACGAGCAGTACTTC. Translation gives CSVGVRSLSYEQYF.

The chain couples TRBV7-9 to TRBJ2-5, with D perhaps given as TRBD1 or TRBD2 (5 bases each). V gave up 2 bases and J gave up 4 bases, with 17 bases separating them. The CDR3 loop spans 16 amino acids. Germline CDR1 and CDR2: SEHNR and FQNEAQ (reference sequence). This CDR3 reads CASSLRGPPWAETQYF. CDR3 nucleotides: TGTGCCAGCAGCTTAAGGGGACCGCCCTGGGCAGAGACCCAGTACTTC.

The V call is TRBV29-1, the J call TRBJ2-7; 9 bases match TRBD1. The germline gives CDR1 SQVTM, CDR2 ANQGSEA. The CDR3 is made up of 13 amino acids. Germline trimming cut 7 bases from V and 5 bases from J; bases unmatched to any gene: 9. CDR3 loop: CSAGGTGNDEQYF. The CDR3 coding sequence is TGCAGCGCAGGGGGGACAGGGAACGACGAGCAGTACTTC.

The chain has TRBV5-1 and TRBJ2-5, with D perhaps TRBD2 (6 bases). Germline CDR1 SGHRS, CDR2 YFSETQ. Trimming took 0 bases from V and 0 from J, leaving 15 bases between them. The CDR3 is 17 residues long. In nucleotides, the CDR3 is TGCGCCAGCAGCTTGGGTGTCGGCGGGGCTTACCAAGAGACCCAGTACTTC. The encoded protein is CASSLGVGGAYQETQYF. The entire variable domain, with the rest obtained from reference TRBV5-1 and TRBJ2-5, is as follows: KAGVTQTPRYLIKTRGQQVTLSCSPISGHRSVSWYQQTPGQGLQFLFEYFSETQRNKGNFPGRFSGRQFSNSRSEMNVSTLELGDSALYLCASSLGVGGAYQETQYFGPGTRLLVL.

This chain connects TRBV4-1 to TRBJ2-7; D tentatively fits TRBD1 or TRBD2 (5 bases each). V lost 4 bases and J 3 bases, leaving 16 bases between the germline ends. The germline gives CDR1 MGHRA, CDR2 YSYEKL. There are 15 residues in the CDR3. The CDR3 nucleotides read TGCGCCAGCAGCCCCCAGGTCGGGACCGGCTACGAGCAGTACTTC. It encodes CASSPQVGTGYEQYF.

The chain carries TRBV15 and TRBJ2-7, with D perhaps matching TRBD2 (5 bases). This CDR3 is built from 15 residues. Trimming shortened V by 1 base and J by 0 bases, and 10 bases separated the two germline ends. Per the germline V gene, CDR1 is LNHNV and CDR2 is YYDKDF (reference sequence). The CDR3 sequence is CATSRVRAASYEQYF. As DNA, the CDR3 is TGTGCCACCAGCAGAGTACGAGCGGCCTCCTACGAGCAGTACTTC.

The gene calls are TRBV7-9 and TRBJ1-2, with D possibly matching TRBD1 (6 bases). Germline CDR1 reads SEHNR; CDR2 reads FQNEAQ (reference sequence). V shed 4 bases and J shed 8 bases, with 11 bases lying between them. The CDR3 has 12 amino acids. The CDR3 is CASSSTGWGYTF. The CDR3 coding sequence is TGTGCCAGCAGCTCTACAGGGTGGGGCTACACCTTC.

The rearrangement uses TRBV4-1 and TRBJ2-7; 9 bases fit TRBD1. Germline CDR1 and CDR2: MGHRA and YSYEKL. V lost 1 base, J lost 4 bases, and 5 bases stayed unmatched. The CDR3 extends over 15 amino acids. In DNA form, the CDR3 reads TGCGCCAGCAGCCAAGTTGGGACAGGGCCTTACGAGCAGTACTTC. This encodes CASSQVGTGPYEQYF.

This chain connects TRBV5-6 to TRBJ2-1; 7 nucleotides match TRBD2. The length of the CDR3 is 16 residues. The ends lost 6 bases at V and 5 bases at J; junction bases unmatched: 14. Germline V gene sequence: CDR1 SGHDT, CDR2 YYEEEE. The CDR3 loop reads CASKLGTTARHNEQFF. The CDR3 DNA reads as TGTGCCAGCAAATTGGGGACTACCGCTCGTCACAATGAGCAGTTCTTC.

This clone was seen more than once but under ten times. The CDR3 nucleotides read TGTGCCAGCAGCTCAGAGGGTCACTACGAGCAGTACTTC. This codes for CASSSEGHYEQYF. The rearrangement links TRBV9 to TRBJ2-7, with a weak D call TRBD2 (5 bases). The CDR3 loop spans 13 amino acids. The V and J ends lost 4 bases and 3 bases respectively, with 11 bases between them. From germline, CDR1 is SGDLS and CDR2 YYNGEE.

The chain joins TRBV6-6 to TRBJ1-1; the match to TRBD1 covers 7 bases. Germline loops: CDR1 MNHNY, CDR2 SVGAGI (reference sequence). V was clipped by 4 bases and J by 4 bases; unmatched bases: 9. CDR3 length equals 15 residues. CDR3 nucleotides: TGTGCCAGCAGTTCTCGGACAGGCTTGGGCACTGAAGCTTTCTTT. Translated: CASSSRTGLGTEAFF.

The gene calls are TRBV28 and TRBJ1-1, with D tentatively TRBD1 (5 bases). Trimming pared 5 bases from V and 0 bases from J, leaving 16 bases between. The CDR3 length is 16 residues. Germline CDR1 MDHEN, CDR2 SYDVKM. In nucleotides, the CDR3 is TGTGCCAGCAGTAACCCGCCCGGGACCTTGAACACTGAAGCTTTCTTT. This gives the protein CASSNPPGTLNTEAFF.

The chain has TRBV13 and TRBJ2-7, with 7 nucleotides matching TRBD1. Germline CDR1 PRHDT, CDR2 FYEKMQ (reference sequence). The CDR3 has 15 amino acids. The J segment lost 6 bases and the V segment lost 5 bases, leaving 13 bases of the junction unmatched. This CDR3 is CASSRQGNGVGEQYF. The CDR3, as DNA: TGTGCCAGCAGCCGACAGGGTAACGGTGTGGGCGAGCAGTACTTC.

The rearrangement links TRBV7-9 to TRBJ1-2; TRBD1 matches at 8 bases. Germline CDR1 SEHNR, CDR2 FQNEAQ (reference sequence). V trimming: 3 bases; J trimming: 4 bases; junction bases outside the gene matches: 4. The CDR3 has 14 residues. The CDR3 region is CASSLDRASYGYTF. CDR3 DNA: TGTGCCAGCAGCTTGGACAGGGCCAGCTATGGCTACACCTTC.

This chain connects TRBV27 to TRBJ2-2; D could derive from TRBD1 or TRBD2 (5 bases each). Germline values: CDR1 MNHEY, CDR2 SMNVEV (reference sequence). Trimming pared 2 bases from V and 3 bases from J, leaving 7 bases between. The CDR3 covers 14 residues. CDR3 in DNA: TGTGCCAGCAGTTTAGGGACGTACACCGGGGAGCTGTTTTTT. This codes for CASSLGTYTGELFF.